This T cell receptor (beta chain) was retrieved from a study of blood T cell repertoires in COVID-19. Study overall: The analysed material was cDNA or gDNA that came from T cells, B-cell-depleted T cells, or PBMCs.

This CDR3 has 17 residues. The germline V gene encodes CDR1 SSHAT and CDR2 FNYEAQ (reference sequence). J was trimmed by 2 bases and V by 5 bases; bases with no gene match: 11. Authors' processing steps: Reference gene primers were amplified, and this amplification served to estimate nucleated cell counts. Profiling relied on immunoSEQ multiplex PCR, and the TCRdb table lists in-frame clones only, not all of them. V and J calls and clone size are as listed in that table; D and trimming were resolved from the DNA. The data show 200,000 to 250,000 clones, with roughly 89% seen just once and approximately 7.3% held by the top ten.

The sample taken for sequencing was PBMCs or T cells enriched from blood (not recorded which). The chain couples TRBV7-7 to TRBJ1-5; TRBD1 matches 8 bases. This clonotype originated in a woman in her thirties or forties who had recovered from COVID-19. The CDR3, as DNA: TGTGCCAGCAGCGGGGAATGGCAGGGGGCTGGCAATCAGCCCCAGCATTTT. Its translation is CASSGEWQGAGNQPQHF.